A single sample gave rise to the 9 T cell receptor beta chains below, sequenced in a study of shared clonotypes between healthy human individuals (dated by TCRdb to about 2020). Library prep was done by the immunoSEQ multiplex PCR assay. What TCRdb holds here is the immuneACCESS table cut down to in-frame rearrangements. Part of the clones is not present; checked against another copy, under half of the missing clones reflect an unresolved V gene, and the others are unexplained. The sample yields 550,000 to 650,000 clones; approximately 96% were counted once. The ten largest clones take up 0.11% of the sample. CD8 naive samples were CD45RO-negative cells positively selected for CCR7, giving a CD45RA+CCR7+ population that excluded TemRA cells. Sample: naive CD8+ T cells sorted from blood. The cell subset or site label on this specimen signifies: CD45RA+CCR7+. Receptor source: a young woman in good health.

Of note for this clone: At the DNA level, this CDR3 is encoded by other sequences in the same sample as well. The chain joins TRBV27 to TRBJ1-1; 11 positions match TRBD1. The CDR3 has 15 amino acids. The V gene end was trimmed by 2 bases and the J gene end by 1 base; junction bases not matched to a gene: 0. Germline loops: CDR1 MNHEY, CDR2 SMNVEV (reference sequence). Written as DNA, the CDR3 is TGTGCCAGCAGTTTAGGGACAGGGGGGAACACTGAAGCTTTCTTT. Its translation: CASSLGTGGNTEAFF.

This chain joins TRBV19 and TRBJ2-3; 9 nucleotides agree with TRBD2. The CDR3 sequence is 16 residues long. V lost 1 base, J lost 3 bases, and 5 bases stayed unmatched. Germline V lookup: CDR1 LNHDA, CDR2 SQIVND (reference sequence). CDR3 in DNA: TGTGCCAGTAGTATAGGGGTAGCGGGAGATACAGATACGCAGTATTTT. It yields the protein CASSIGVAGDTDTQYF.

The chain employs TRBV9 and TRBJ2-2; 11 bases line up with TRBD1. Germline CDR1 reads SGDLS; CDR2 reads YYNGEE. This CDR3 has 16 residues. The J segment lost 5 bases and the V segment lost 3 bases, leaving 6 bases of the junction unmatched. The DNA of the CDR3 is TGTGCCAGCAGCGATGGGACAGGGGGTTGGACCGGGGAGCTGTTTTTT. This translates into CASSDGTGGWTGELFF.

The rearrangement uses TRBV4-2 and TRBJ2-2; 8 nucleotides match TRBD1. The germline V gene has CDR1 LGHNA and CDR2 YNFKEQ. V lost 0 bases to trimming and J lost 8 bases; unmatched junction nucleotides: 11. The CDR3 contains 17 residues. CDR3 DNA: TGTGCCAGCAGCCAAGATCAGGGCAGGGGGCGAATTGGGGAGCTGTTTTTT. Its protein is CASSQDQGRGRIGELFF.

The J gene is TRBJ2-2, the V gene TRBV11-3, with 8 positions matching TRBD1. The germline gives CDR1 SGHNT, CDR2 YENEEA. The CDR3 covers 16 residues. The V segment lost 5 bases and the J segment 4 bases; nucleotides outside the gene matches: 9. CDR3 residues: CASSLPRGRGTGELFF. The DNA for the CDR3 is TGTGCCAGCAGCCTCCCCAGGGGGCGCGGCACCGGGGAGCTGTTTTTT.

A note on this clone: This specimen includes other DNA sequences encoding the same CDR3. This chain uses TRBV4-1 with TRBJ1-5; D unclear. CDR1 is MGHRA, CDR2 YSYEKL, per germline. CDR3 length equals 14 residues. The V gene lost 1 base and the J gene lost 1 base, with 5 bases spanning the gap. CDR3 nucleotide sequence: TGCGCCAGCAGCCAAGTGGGCAGCAATCAGCCCCAGCATTTT. It specifies CASSQVGSNQPQHF.

This clone was found once. The J gene is TRBJ2-1, the V gene TRBV29-1, with 10 bases that match TRBD2. Germline V gene data show CDR1 as SQVTM and CDR2 as ANQGSEA. V trimming: 4 bases; J trimming: 7 bases; junction bases outside the gene matches: 4. The CDR3 is made up of 13 amino acids. DNA of the CDR3: TGCAGCGTTGGGCTAGCGGGAGCGAATGAGCAGTTCTTC. Its translation: CSVGLAGANEQFF.

This chain links TRBV5-1 with TRBJ2-3; D is unresolved. With 5 bases removed from V and 4 bases from J, the gap between germline ends came to 11 bases. Germline loops: CDR1 SGHRS, CDR2 YFSETQ. This CDR3 comprises 13 residues. The CDR3 DNA sequence: TGCGCCAGCAGTACATGGAGACCAGATACGCAGTATTTT. Encoded protein: CASSTWRPDTQYF.

This sequence joins TRBV2 and TRBJ2-3; no firm D call. Per the germline V gene, CDR1 is SNHLY and CDR2 is FYNNEI. The CDR3 is 12 residues long. Trimming pared 8 bases from V and 4 bases from J, leaving 10 bases between. The CDR3 here is CASQIDSDTQYF. Written as DNA, the CDR3 is TGTGCCAGCCAAATAGACTCAGATACGCAGTATTTT.